This T cell receptor beta chain was captured in a study of blood T cell repertoires in COVID-19. Across the study: Whether acute or convalescent, the COVID-19 samples came from the United States, Italy and Spain. From T cells, B-cell-depleted T cells, or PBMCs came the material, which was cDNA or gDNA.

The table came from immunoSEQ multiplex PCR; TCRdb's copy has only in-frame clones and leaves some out. This table has some 270,000 clones, about 85% appearing once. Seattle cases were enrolled at active infection and followed longitudinally. From germline, CDR1 is MDHEN and CDR2 SYDVKM. After removal of 6 bases from V and 5 bases from J, the junction contained 13 bases not matched to a gene. There are 16 residues in the CDR3. This sequence was found in a human donor with COVID-19, enrolled during active disease. The donor label of this sample is uncertain. Sequenced material: peripheral blood. The genes are TRBV28 and TRBJ1-5; TRBD1 agrees at 7 bases. CDR3 in DNA: TGTGCCAGCAGCAGTGGGGGGACAGCGGGTGATCAGCCCCAGCATTTT. It translates to CASSSGGTAGDQPQHF.